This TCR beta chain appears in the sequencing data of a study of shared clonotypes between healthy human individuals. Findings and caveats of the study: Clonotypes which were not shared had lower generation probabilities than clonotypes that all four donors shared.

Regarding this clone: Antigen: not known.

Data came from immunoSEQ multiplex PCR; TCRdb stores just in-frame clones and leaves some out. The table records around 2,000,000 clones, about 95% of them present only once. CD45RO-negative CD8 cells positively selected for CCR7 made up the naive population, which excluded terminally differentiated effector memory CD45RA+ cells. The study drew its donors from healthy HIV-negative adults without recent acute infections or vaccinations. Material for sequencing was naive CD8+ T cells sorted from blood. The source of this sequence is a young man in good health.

This CDR3 reads CASSAYNQPQHF. The DNA for the CDR3 is TGTGCCAGCAGTGCGTACAATCAGCCCCAGCATTTT. The chain recombines TRBV27 with TRBJ1-5; D is unresolved. V gave up 5 bases and J gave up 3 bases, with 5 bases separating them. This CDR3 comprises 12 residues. Looked up from germline, CDR1 is MNHEY and CDR2 is SMNVEV (reference sequence).